Listed below are T cell receptor beta chains from one sample, sequenced in a study of cytomegalovirus exposure and HLA in healthy donors. Using immunoSEQ multiplex PCR, the repertoire was profiled, and TCRdb retains in-frame clones only, with some absent. This table holds approximately 120,000 clones, under 80% found once. Sequenced material: PBMCs. The receptors were gathered from an older woman in good health and CMV-seropositive. CDR3s include the opening cysteine and the closing phenylalanine or tryptophan. D genes are given only for firm matches. Expanded clones get a size class; other rows say once, few or many, or leave the size out.

clone size	D gene	V gene	J gene	CDR3 protein	CDR3 DNA
.	TRBD1	TRBV14	TRBJ1-4	CASSAIGTGVNEKLFF	TGTGCCAGCAGCGCTATCGGGACAGGCGTTAATGAAAAACTGTTTTTT
.	TRBD2	TRBV7-6	TRBJ2-3	CASSLREGSDTQYF	TGTGCCAGCAGCTTGCGGGAGGGTTCAGATACGCAGTATTTT
few	TRBD2	TRBV4-3	TRBJ2-1	CASSQDTLAGGLDEQFF	TGCGCCAGCAGCCAAGATACGCTAGCGGGGGGACTGGATGAGCAGTTCTTC
.	TRBD2	TRBV6-1	TRBJ2-7	CASSESSGRNYEQYF	TGTGCCAGCAGTGAATCTAGCGGGAGGAACTACGAGCAGTACTTC
few	TRBD2	TRBV4-2	TRBJ2-7	CASSPGLAGGSASYEQYF	TGTGCCAGCAGCCCCGGACTAGCGGGAGGAAGCGCCTCCTACGAGCAGTACTTC
.	.	TRBV5-1	TRBJ1-3	CASSLAGRAGGNTIYF	TGCGCCAGCAGCTTGGCGGGCAGGGCCGGGGGAAACACCATATATTTT
.	.	TRBV19	TRBJ1-1	CASRPADSLNTEAFF	TGTGCCAGTAGGCCCGCCGACAGCCTGAACACTGAAGCTTTCTTT
.	TRBD2	TRBV5-6	TRBJ2-3	CASSLIGSAGGGRDTQYF	TGTGCCAGCAGCTTGATCGGTTCGGCGGGAGGGGGAAGAGATACGCAGTATTTT
.	TRBD2	TRBV7-6	TRBJ2-3	CASSRPSGRGTDTQYF	TGTGCCAGCAGCCGACCTAGCGGGAGGGGCACAGATACGCAGTATTTT
few	TRBD2	TRBV7-9	TRBJ2-5	CASSLLAGDGETQYF	TGTGCCAGCAGCTTACTAGCGGGAGATGGTGAGACCCAGTACTTC
.	TRBD1	TRBV4-3	TRBJ1-1	CASSQVHRGSTEAFF	TGCGCCAGCAGCCAAGTCCACAGGGGGAGCACTGAAGCTTTCTTT
few	.	TRBV4-3	TRBJ2-7	CASSQDRRQGRNEQYF	TGCGCCAGCAGCCAAGATCGTAGGCAGGGTAGGAACGAGCAGTACTTC
.	TRBD1	TRBV4-2	TRBJ1-1	CASSGTTGVAFF	TGTGCCAGCAGCGGAACGACAGGGGTCGCTTTCTTT
.	.	TRBV7-2	TRBJ1-1	CASSLSVGGRFSFF	TGTGCCAGCAGCTTAAGCGTCGGGGGTCGCTTCTCTTTCTTT
once	.	TRBV11-2	TRBJ2-5	CASSREETQYF	TGTGCCAGCAGCCGAGAAGAGACCCAGTACTTC
.	.	TRBV5-1	TRBJ2-1	CASSLLFGVYNSYNEQFF	TGCGCCAGCAGCTTGTTGTTCGGGGTCTATAATTCCTACAATGAGCAGTTCTTC
.	TRBD2	TRBV7-9	TRBJ2-3	CASSQGTSGRTDTQYF	TGTGCCAGCAGTCAAGGGACTAGCGGGAGAACAGATACGCAGTATTTT
.	.	TRBV27	TRBJ1-1	CASSSRAWNTEAFF	TGTGCCAGCAGTTCCAGGGCCTGGAACACTGAAGCTTTCTTT
.	TRBD2	TRBV5-1	TRBJ2-3	CASSRVAGALPDTQYF	TGCGCCAGCAGCAGGGTAGCGGGAGCCCTCCCAGATACGCAGTATTTT
.	.	TRBV29-1	TRBJ2-1	CSVDDPTSPLYNEQFF	TGCAGCGTTGACGACCCCACTAGTCCCCTCTACAATGAGCAGTTCTTC
.	TRBD2	TRBV15	TRBJ2-5	CATSRGLAGLAQETQYF	TGTGCCACCAGCAGAGGACTAGCGGGGCTCGCCCAGGAGACCCAGTACTTC
.	.	TRBV29-1	TRBJ1-2	CSVEGGTDYGYTF	TGCAGCGTTGAAGGCGGAACCGACTATGGCTACACCTTC
.	.	TRBV19	TRBJ1-5	CASTALGGGNQPQHF	TGTGCCAGTACCGCCCTAGGTGGTGGCAATCAGCCCCAGCATTTT
.	TRBD2	TRBV27	TRBJ2-1	CASGAGGRYNEQFF	TGTGCCAGCGGAGCGGGAGGGCGGTACAATGAGCAGTTCTTC
.	.	TRBV7-9	TRBJ1-4	CASSLGLTYATNEKLFF	TGTGCCAGCAGCCTGGGACTTACGTATGCAACTAATGAAAAACTGTTTTTT
.	TRBD1	TRBV7-9	TRBJ1-1	CASSGTGGTNTEAFF	TGTGCCAGCAGCGGGACAGGGGGCACGAACACTGAAGCTTTCTTT
.	.	TRBV30	TRBJ2-7	CAWSKRTGVEQYF	TGTGCCTGGAGTAAAAGGACCGGGGTGGAGCAGTACTTC
.	.	TRBV7-2	TRBJ1-2	CASSSGQAYGYTF	TGTGCCAGCAGCTCTGGACAAGCCTATGGCTACACCTTC
.	TRBD1	TRBV11-2	TRBJ1-6	CASSLTSGGIDNSPLHF	TGTGCCAGCAGCTTAACTTCAGGGGGCATTGATAATTCACCCCTCCACTTT
.	.	TRBV21-1	TRBJ2-3	CASSKGWGLADTDTQYF	TGTGCCAGCAGCAAAGGGTGGGGACTAGCGGACACAGATACGCAGTATTTT
.	TRBD1	TRBV7-6	TRBJ2-3	CASSRGQPTDTQYF	TGTGCCAGCAGCAGGGGACAGCCCACAGATACGCAGTATTTT
.	.	TRBV2	TRBJ2-4	CASSETGVPKNIQYF	TGTGCCAGCAGTGAAACGGGTGTTCCCAAAAACATTCAGTACTTC
.	.	TRBV10-3	TRBJ2-3	CAISEDGTWNTDTQYF	TGTGCCATCAGTGAAGATGGGACATGGAACACAGATACGCAGTATTTT
few	.	TRBV19	TRBJ2-2	CASSIAGGLAGELFF	TGTGCCAGTAGTATAGCAGGGGGGTTGGCCGGGGAGCTGTTTTTT
.	.	TRBV6-1	TRBJ1-5	CAGSDGNQPQHF	TGTGCCGGCTCTGACGGGAATCAGCCCCAGCATTTT
few	TRBD1	TRBV7-2	TRBJ1-2	CASRSTGTANYGYTF	TGTGCCAGCAGGTCGACCGGGACAGCGAACTATGGCTACACCTTC
.	TRBD1	TRBV19	TRBJ1-2	CASSPPRGTGNSNYGYTF	TGTGCCAGTAGTCCGCCTCGCGGGACAGGGAATTCTAACTATGGCTACACCTTC
.	.	TRBV7-3	TRBJ2-2	CASRGASLRAANTGELFF	TGTGCCAGCAGGGGGGCTAGCCTTAGAGCCGCGAACACCGGGGAGCTGTTTTTT
.	.	TRBV7-2	TRBJ1-1	CASSLDFRSSEAFF	TGTGCCAGCAGCTTAGACTTTAGGAGTTCTGAAGCTTTCTTT
.	.	TRBV2	TRBJ2-3	CASLEGRVTDTQYF	TGTGCCAGCTTGGAGGGCAGGGTCACAGATACGCAGTATTTT
.	.	TRBV2	TRBJ2-2	CASRGVQGRFTGELFF	TGTGCCAGCAGAGGGGTACAGGGTCGTTTCACCGGGGAGCTGTTTTTT
.	.	TRBV7-2	TRBJ2-7	CASSLAGGPTGEQYF	TGTGCCAGCAGCTTAGCGGGCGGGCCTACTGGGGAGCAGTACTTC
.	TRBD2	TRBV19	TRBJ2-2	CASSIRLWASGRATGELFF	TGTGCCAGTAGTATCAGGCTGTGGGCTAGCGGGAGGGCCACCGGGGAGCTGTTTTTT
.	.	TRBV11-3	TRBJ2-2	CASSTQTNTGELFF	TGTGCCAGCAGCACCCAGACGAACACCGGGGAGCTGTTTTTT
few	.	TRBV5-8	TRBJ2-7	CASSLGQPTYEQYF	TGTGCCAGCAGCTTGGGACAGCCTACCTACGAGCAGTACTTC
.	.	TRBV11-2	TRBJ1-4	CASALMGQGWEKLFF	TGTGCCAGCGCCTTAATGGGCCAGGGTTGGGAAAAACTGTTTTTT
.	TRBD2	TRBV10-3	TRBJ2-1	CAIRPSGAYYNEQFF	TGTGCCATCAGACCTAGCGGAGCCTACTACAATGAGCAGTTCTTC
.	.	TRBV6-5	TRBJ1-1	CASSYSEAARAFF	TGTGCCAGCAGTTACTCGGAGGCGGCGAGAGCTTTCTTT